This TCR beta chain was observed in a study of blood T cell repertoires in COVID-19. This table comes from immunoSEQ multiplex PCR, and its TCRdb copy is limited to in-frame clones, with some not included. The sample comprises 150,000 to 250,000 clones, about 90% of which are singletons, and about 2.3% rests with the top ten. The CDR3 covers 13 residues. CDR1 is MNHEY, CDR2 SVGEGT, per germline. J gave up 6 bases and V 5 bases, and 3 bases lay outside the gene matches. This TCR was recovered from a woman aged 30 to 39 who had recovered from COVID-19. The chain employs TRBV6-2 or TRBV6-3 and TRBJ2-2; 7 bases align to TRBD1. Specimen: PBMCs or T cells enriched from blood (not recorded which). CDR3 residues: CASSDRVPGELFF. In DNA form, the CDR3 reads TGTGCCAGCAGTGACAGGGTTCCCGGGGAGCTGTTTTTT.